This T cell receptor beta chain emerged from a study of blood T cells in healthy people across ages. Whole-study findings and limits: Calculation of diversity from one million T cells yielded estimates considered to be underestimates.

A second PCR of roughly 7 to 11 cycles used a sample-barcoded 5' primer and a J-beta primer mix. Each sample provided no less than 2.5 million CDR3-containing paired-end reads. TCRdb reprocessed the 5' RACE reads via MiXCR and lists one record per CDR3 protein. The table has around 1,600,000 distinct CDR3 sequences, approximately 43% seen once. This CDR3 is built from 11 residues. Germline loops: CDR1 MGHDK, CDR2 SYGVNS. With 3 bases removed from V and 7 bases from J, the gap between germline ends came to 6 bases. On this clonotype itself: Its target is not known.

RNA extraction gave at least 5 micrograms of total RNA per sample. This receptor was taken from a woman aged 18-29 years in good health. Sequenced input: blood. This chain joins TRBV25-1 and TRBJ1-2; no definite D call. CDR3 protein: CASSDFGGYTF. The CDR3 region has the DNA TGTGCCAGCAGTGATTTTGGTGGCTACACCTTC.